The entry that follows covers one T cell receptor (beta chain) sequence. Its antigen remains unidentified. CDR1 is SGHTA, CDR2 FQGTGA, per germline. The CDR3 totals 16 residues. Trimming removed 1 base from V and 0 bases from J, with 11 bases in between. Profiling relied on immunoSEQ multiplex PCR, and the TCRdb table lists in-frame clones only, not all of them. The sample holds approximately 60,000 clones; about 80% are singletons and the top ten take about 2.5%. This record comes from a study of OX40 agonist ivuxolimab in advanced cancers. Study observations and caveats: Among expanded peripheral T cells, antigen specificity went undetermined.

The sequencing used CD4+ or CD8+ T cells sorted from blood, collected in a trial of the OX40 agonist ivuxolimab. The chain links TRBV7-3 to TRBJ2-3; the D call may be TRBD1 or TRBD2 (6 bases each). This receptor was obtained from an adult with an advanced solid tumor such as melanoma, head and neck, liver or kidney cancer. The CDR3 coding sequence is TGTGCCAGCAGCTTAAACGGGGGCGCAAGCACAGATACGCAGTATTTT. This translates into CASSLNGGASTDTQYF. The whole variable domain, filled in from reference TRBV7-3 and TRBJ2-3, reads GAGVSQTPSNKVTEKGKYVELRCDPISGHTALYWYRQSLGQGPEFLIYFQGTGAADDSGLPNDRFFAVRPEGSVSTLKIQRTERGDSAVYLCASSLNGGASTDTQYFGPGTRLTVL.